The 20 T cell receptor beta chains below come from one sample, sequenced in a study of radiotherapy plus CTLA-4 blockade in lung cancer. The protocol was immunoSEQ multiplex PCR, while the TCRdb copy is restricted to in-frame clones and leaves out a portion. The sample consists of about 120,000 clones, 65% to 85% of them appearing once. The specimen comprised peripheral blood, sampled from a patient treated with radiotherapy plus ipilimumab. The source of these receptors is a human donor with non-small cell lung cancer who had a partial response to radiotherapy plus ipilimumab.

The genes are TRBV28 and TRBJ2-3, with D unresolved. The CDR3 totals 13 residues. With 9 bases removed from V and 2 bases from J, the gap between germline ends came to 12 bases. The germline gives CDR1 MDHEN, CDR2 SYDVKM. CDR3 in amino acids: CASSNRNTDTQYF. The CDR3 DNA reads as TGTGCCAGTAGTAACAGAAACACAGATACGCAGTATTTT.

The chain couples TRBV7-9 to TRBJ1-2; perhaps TRBD1 as D (6 bases). Germline CDR1 reads SEHNR; CDR2 reads FQNEAQ (reference sequence). V was cut by 5 bases and J by 4 bases, with 20 bases left in between. The CDR3 runs to 16 residues. The CDR3 DNA reads as TGTGCCAGCAGCCCGGACAGCTTTGGGTTAAGCTATGGCTACACCTTC. Its protein product is CASSPDSFGLSYGYTF.

This chain connects TRBV11-2 to TRBJ2-2; D unclear. The CDR3 consists of 15 residues. The V end lost 0 bases, the J end lost 4 bases, and 9 bases lay between the germline ends. Germline V gene data show CDR1 as SGHAT and CDR2 as FQNNGV. The chain's CDR3 is CASSLETGFTGELFF. The CDR3 DNA is TGTGCCAGCAGCTTAGAGACTGGGTTCACCGGGGAGCTGTTTTTT.

This clone was counted between two and nine times. The chain links TRBV7-8 to TRBJ2-2; D is unclear. Germline V gene data show CDR1 as SGHVS and CDR2 as FQNEAQ. The CDR3 has 15 residues. Trimming removed 0 bases from V and 5 bases from J, with 10 bases in between. The CDR3 spells CASSLAISRTGELFF. The CDR3, as DNA: TGTGCCAGCAGCTTAGCGATATCGAGAACCGGGGAGCTGTTTTTT.

This clone was picked up a small number of times. The chain is built from TRBV28 and TRBJ2-2; D uncertain. Germline CDR1 MDHEN, CDR2 SYDVKM. There are 15 residues in the CDR3. The ends were cut back, 4 bases at V and 0 bases at J, with 9 bases in the middle. CDR3 sequence reads: CASSWNGANTGELFF. The DNA for the CDR3 is TGTGCCAGCAGTTGGAACGGAGCGAACACCGGGGAGCTGTTTTTT.

This clone was found a few times. V and J are TRBV9 and TRBJ2-5, with a tentative D call TRBD1 (6 bases). The CDR3 has 16 amino acids. Trimming left V 3 bases short and J 4 bases short, with 19 bases between. Germline lookup yields CDR1 SGDLS and CDR2 YYNGEE. CDR3 nucleotide sequence: TGTGCCAGCAGCGAGCAGGGGATTGGGGGTGGAGAGACCCAGTACTTC. Translating gives CASSEQGIGGGETQYF.

The chain has TRBV6-5 and TRBJ2-7; 9 bases fit TRBD1. V was clipped by 1 base and J by 2 bases; unmatched bases: 3. The CDR3 is 15 amino acids. Germline loops: CDR1 MNHEY, CDR2 SVGAGI. DNA for the CDR3: TGTGCCAGCAGTTACTTTACAGGGGGCACCTACGAGCAGTACTTC. It yields the protein CASSYFTGGTYEQYF.

V and J are TRBV5-1 and TRBJ1-6; possibly TRBD1 for D (5 bases). V lost 6 bases and J 5 bases, leaving 15 bases between the germline ends. Per germline, CDR1 SGHRS and CDR2 YFSETQ. The CDR3 sequence is 15 residues long. The CDR3 sequence: CASTVSAGDNSPLHF. The CDR3 nucleotides are TGCGCCAGCACCGTATCGGCGGGGGATAATTCACCCCTCCACTTT.

The chain couples TRBV28 to TRBJ1-1; a possible D gene is TRBD1 (5 bases). There are 13 residues in the CDR3. Germline-derived CDR1 and CDR2 are MDHEN and SYDVKM. V was cut by 5 bases and J by 4 bases, with 11 bases left in between. The CDR3, as DNA: TGTGCCAGCAGTGTAATGGGGCCCACTGAAGCTTTCTTT. Its translation: CASSVMGPTEAFF.

This clone came up once. The chain employs TRBV5-6 and TRBJ2-2; 12 bases are shared with TRBD2. V shed 0 bases and J 7 bases; nucleotides not matched to a gene: 4. Germline V gene lookup returns CDR1 SGHDT and CDR2 YYEEEE. CDR3 length: 16 residues. The CDR3 spells CASSLGLAGAGGELFF. In DNA, the CDR3 is TGTGCCAGCAGCTTGGGACTAGCGGGAGCTGGCGGGGAGCTGTTTTTT.

In regard to this clone: The same CDR3 can be traced to other DNA sequences in this sample. Here the CDR3 reads CATSRDRTGSYEQYF. In DNA form, the CDR3 reads TGTGCCACCAGCAGAGATCGGACAGGGAGCTACGAGCAGTACTTC. V gene TRBV15 combines with J gene TRBJ2-7; 8 bases map to TRBD1. V lost 0 bases, J lost 3 bases, and 4 bases stayed unmatched. The germline V gene encodes CDR1 LNHNV and CDR2 YYDKDF (reference sequence). The CDR3 is made up of 15 amino acids. Using reference TRBV15 and TRBJ2-7 for the parts outside the CDR3, the full variable domain is DAMVIQNPRYQVTQFGKPVTLSCSQTLNHNVMYWYQQKSSQAPKLLFHYYDKDFNNEADTPDNFQSRRPNTSFCFLDIRSPGLGDTAMYLCATSRDRTGSYEQYFGPGTRLTVT.

This chain links TRBV5-1 with TRBJ2-1, with TRBD2 matching over 13 bases. The V gene end was trimmed by 4 bases and the J gene end by 0 bases; junction bases not matched to a gene: 7. Germline CDR1 is SGHRS and CDR2 is YFSETQ. The CDR3 consists of 18 residues. The CDR3 DNA sequence: TGCGCCAGCAGCAGCCGACTAGCGGGAGGTCCCTCCTACAATGAGCAGTTCTTC. Amino acids: CASSSRLAGGPSYNEQFF.

The chain couples TRBV28 to TRBJ1-2, with D possibly TRBD1 on 5 matching bases. Germline CDR1 and CDR2: MDHEN and SYDVKM. The germline V and J ends were trimmed by 2 bases and 8 bases, with 12 bases remaining between them. This CDR3 spans 13 amino acids. The CDR3 is CASSLATGGGYTF. CDR3 sequence (DNA): TGTGCCAGCAGTTTAGCTACAGGTGGCGGCTACACCTTC.

This sequence joins TRBV7-2 and TRBJ1-5; no clear D. From germline, CDR1 is SGHTA and CDR2 FQGNSA. The CDR3 covers 15 residues. V was shortened by 5 bases and J by 6 bases, with 17 bases between the two germline ends. CDR3 nucleotides: TGTGCCAGCAGCCCAAATACTCCGGGTCTTCAGCCCCAGCATTTT. Encoded protein: CASSPNTPGLQPQHF.

This chain connects TRBV15 to TRBJ2-3, with 12 nucleotides matching TRBD2. After removal of 3 bases from V and 4 bases from J, the junction contained 2 bases not matched to a gene. Germline V CDR1 and CDR2: LNHNV, YYDKDF (reference sequence). This CDR3 has 15 amino acids. The CDR3 region has the DNA TGTGCCACCAGCAGGACTAGCGGGAGCGCAGATACGCAGTATTTT. Encoded protein: CATSRTSGSADTQYF.

This chain uses TRBV5-4 with TRBJ1-4; D not resolved. The V gene lost 3 bases and the J gene lost 8 bases, with 11 bases spanning the gap. The CDR3 covers 13 residues. CDR1 is SGHNT, CDR2 YYREEE, per germline (reference sequence). Written as DNA, the CDR3 is TGTGCCAGCAGCTCGGCGGCGAGCGAAAAACTGTTTTTT. Translated: CASSSAASEKLFF. Drawing the rest from reference TRBV5-4 and TRBJ1-4, the complete variable domain is ETGVTQSPTHLIKTRGQQVTLRCSSQSGHNTVSWYQQALGQGPQFIFQYYREEENGRGNFPPRFSGLQFPNYSSELNVNALELDDSALYLCASSSAASEKLFFGSGTQLSVL.

The table lists this clone with a few counts. The rearrangement uses TRBV19 and TRBJ1-1; a weak D match, TRBD1 (6 bases). Germline loops: CDR1 LNHDA, CDR2 SQIVND (reference sequence). This CDR3 spans 14 amino acids. V dropped 5 bases and J dropped 4 bases, with 14 bases sitting between them. The DNA for the CDR3 is TGTGCCAGTAGTTTCGGGGGGCATTTCACTGAAGCTTTCTTT. Translating it yields CASSFGGHFTEAFF.

V gene TRBV30 combines with J gene TRBJ2-7, with a possible D match to TRBD2 (7 bases). The CDR3 runs 16 residues. The germline CDR1 and CDR2 sequences are GTSNPN and SVGIG (reference sequence). The V and J ends lost 3 bases and 1 base respectively, with 19 bases between them. The CDR3 bases are TGTGCCTGGAGGGGGGGGGCCTACACACCTTCCTACGAGCAGTACTTC. It specifies CAWRGGAYTPSYEQYF.

The gene calls are TRBV6-5 and TRBJ2-7, with 10 bases aligning to TRBD1. This CDR3 comprises 14 residues. CDR1 is MNHEY, CDR2 SVGAGI, per germline. J gave up 2 bases and V 4 bases, and 2 bases lay outside the gene matches. CDR3 in DNA: TGTGCCAGCAGTTGGGACAGGGGCGCCTACGAGCAGTACTTC. Its protein product is CASSWDRGAYEQYF.

The chain uses TRBV4-3 and TRBJ1-3; D is unresolved. Trimming took 2 bases from V and 1 from J, leaving 9 bases between them. In germline, CDR1 is LGHNA, CDR2 YSLEER. The CDR3 has 15 amino acids. The CDR3 reads CASSQSLGSGNTIYF. CDR3 DNA: TGCGCCAGCAGCCAAAGCCTAGGTTCTGGAAACACCATATATTTT.